This TCR beta chain is from a study of CD8+ T cells in alopecia areata. Study-wide context: Treated patients swallowed 5 to 10 mg of oral tofacitinib twice daily.

The V gene's germline CDR1 is LGHNA and CDR2 YSLEER. CDR3 length equals 15 residues. The germline V and J ends were trimmed by 0 bases and 3 bases, with 9 bases remaining between them. Following RNA extraction, reverse transcription yielded cDNA that acted as the sequencing template. The repertoire was sequenced with immunoSEQ multiplex PCR; TCRdb's copy has only in-frame clones and lacks some. The table includes around 50,000 clones, 95% to 97% detected once. Obtained from alopecia areata patients were lesional scalp punch biopsies along with peripheral blood. Starting from PBMCs, sorting isolated CD4+ and CD8+ T cells. Turning to this clone: The antigen remains unidentified.

General observations from the study: Higher clonality was seen in lesional scalp than in normal scalp, especially in alopecia totalis/universalis.

This sequence joins TRBV4-3 and TRBJ2-1, with D perhaps TRBD1 or TRBD2 (5 bases each). The sequenced sample was CD8+ T cells sorted from blood, obtained at week 0. This receptor was identified in a human donor with alopecia areata. As DNA, the CDR3 is TGCGCCAGCAGCCAAGATACGGGGCTCTACAATGAGCAGTTCTTC. Translation gives CASSQDTGLYNEQFF.